A selection of T cell receptor beta chains follows, all from one sample in a study of shared clonotypes between healthy human individuals. TCRdb keeps only in-frame clones here, not all; method: immunoSEQ multiplex PCR. The repertoire holds nearly 2 million clones, with just under 95% as singletons. The source material was naive CD8+ T cells sorted from blood. Receptors originate from a man aged 18 to 29 in good health. Both conserved end residues are part of each CDR3. Each record gives: D gene, clone size, J gene, V gene, CDR3 DNA, CDR3 protein. D genes are given only for firm matches. Clone size, where shown, is once, few, many, or a class for clones that have expanded.

TRBD2	NA	TRBJ2-3	TRBV5-6	TGTGCCAGCAGCCAATCTGGACTTGCGGGAGGGAGTGGGGATACGCAGTATTTT	CASSQSGLAGGSGDTQYF
NA	NA	TRBJ2-7	TRBV6-1	TGTGCCAGCAGTGACCCGGGGGACCACGAGCAGTACTTC	CASSDPGDHEQYF
NA	NA	TRBJ1-4	TRBV5-4	TGTGCCAGCAGCTTGGGGGGGGAAAAACTGTTTTTT	CASSLGGEKLFF
TRBD1	NA	TRBJ2-1	TRBV4-1	TGCGCCAGCAGCCAATCAGGGGGCGGTGGAGGTGAGCAGTTCTTC	CASSQSGGGGGEQFF
NA	NA	TRBJ2-1	TRBV11-1	TGTGCCAGCAGCTCGGGCACGCACGGTGAGCAGTTCTTC	CASSSGTHGEQFF
NA	NA	TRBJ2-7	TRBV14	TGTGCCAGCAGCCAAGAATTGTACTACGAGCAGTACTTC	CASSQELYYEQYF
NA	once	TRBJ2-5	TRBV6-1	TGTGCCAGCAGTCCCCCGACGGGGGCGGGGGAGACCCAGTACTTC	CASSPPTGAGETQYF
NA	NA	TRBJ1-1	TRBV5-6	TGTGCCAGCAGCTTGGGGGCGGTGGGGGCTTTCTTT	CASSLGAVGAFF
NA	NA	TRBJ2-4	TRBV4-3	TGCGCCAGCAGCCAAGATACTGTCCCGAATTTAGCCAAAAACATTCAGTACTTC	CASSQDTVPNLAKNIQYF
TRBD2	once	TRBJ2-3	TRBV7-9	TGTGCCAGCAGCTTAAATAGCGGGAGGGTTAAAGATACGCAGTATTTT	CASSLNSGRVKDTQYF
TRBD2	NA	TRBJ2-1	TRBV2	TGTGCCAGCAGTGAGCTCACTGAGCGGGAGTGGAGGAATGAGCAGTTCTTC	CASSELTEREWRNEQFF
TRBD2	NA	TRBJ2-3	TRBV10-2	TGCGCCTCCCGGTCGGGGGGAGGGGCAGATACGCAGTATTTT	CASRSGGGADTQYF
NA	NA	TRBJ2-7	TRBV7-2	TGTGCCAGCAGCTCCCCCTGGGGGACTGAGACCTACGAGCAGTACTTC	CASSSPWGTETYEQYF
NA	NA	TRBJ2-1	TRBV30	TGTGCCTGGAGTAGGGCTAGCAATGAGCAGTTCTTC	CAWSRASNEQFF
TRBD2	NA	TRBJ2-3	TRBV5-1	TGCGCCAGCAGCGTGTCTAGCGGGAGAGGAACAGATACGCAGTATTTT	CASSVSSGRGTDTQYF
TRBD1	NA	TRBJ1-5	TRBV11-2	TGTGCCAGCAGCTTCGGACAGGGTGTGAGTCAGCCCCAGCATTTT	CASSFGQGVSQPQHF
NA	NA	TRBJ2-1	TRBV27	TGTGCCAGCAGCCGCACCAGAGAGTCCTACAATGAGCAGTTCTTC	CASSRTRESYNEQFF
TRBD1	NA	TRBJ2-7	TRBV30	TGTGCCTGGAGTGTGAGGGGGCGACTCTACGAGCAGTACTTC	CAWSVRGRLYEQYF
TRBD1	NA	TRBJ1-6	TRBV4-1	TGCGCCAGCAGCCCAGAGGGACAGGGGGCCGGGTCGGAGTTCTGGGGTAATTCACCCCTCCACTTT	CASSPEGQGAGSEFWGNSPLHF
NA	NA	TRBJ1-2	TRBV6-5	TGTGCCAGCAGTCTCCAGGGAGTCAACTATGGCTACACCTTC	CASSLQGVNYGYTF
NA	NA	TRBJ2-1	TRBV13	TGTGCCAGCAGCTTAGGTGACGGCACCTACAATGAGCAGTTCTTC	CASSLGDGTYNEQFF
NA	NA	TRBJ1-5	TRBV4-1	TGCGCCAGCAGCCAAGAACCAGGGAGTAATCAGCCCCAGCATTTT	CASSQEPGSNQPQHF
TRBD2	NA	TRBJ2-5	TRBV13	TGTGCCAGCAGCTTACTAGCGGGGGGTGTAGGGACCCAGTACTTC	CASSLLAGGVGTQYF
NA	few	TRBJ2-7	TRBV12-5	TGTGCTAGTGGTTTGGTACTCGGGACAACCTACGAGCAGTACTTC	CASGLVLGTTYEQYF
NA	NA	TRBJ2-5	TRBV7-9	TGTGCCAGCAGCTTAGAGGCCTCCGAGACCCAGTACTTC	CASSLEASETQYF
NA	NA	TRBJ2-7	TRBV27	TGTGCCAGCAGTTTACCTAGGGGCGAGCAGTACTTC	CASSLPRGEQYF
NA	once	TRBJ2-7	TRBV5-1	TGCGCCAGCAGCTTGTTTCCAGCGGAGAGCTCCTACGAGCAGTACTTC	CASSLFPAESSYEQYF
NA	NA	TRBJ1-3	TRBV25-1	TGTGCCAGCAGTGATTCGGACACATACGGCTACACCATATATTTT	CASSDSDTYGYTIYF
NA	once	TRBJ2-5	TRBV7-9	TGTGCCAGCAGCTTAGCGGAGGGTTCTCAGTACTTC	CASSLAEGSQYF
NA	NA	TRBJ2-5	TRBV11-2	TGTGCCAGCAGCCCCTCGGGAGAGGTTTTAGAGACCCAGTACTTC	CASSPSGEVLETQYF
TRBD2	NA	TRBJ2-7	TRBV5-4	TGTGCCAGCAGCTTGCGGGGGGGCGTTGAACAGCAGTACTTC	CASSLRGGVEQQYF
NA	NA	TRBJ2-7	TRBV10-2	TGCGCCAGCAGTAATTCCTACGAGCAGTACTTC	CASSNSYEQYF
NA	NA	TRBJ1-1	TRBV7-9	TGTGCCAGCGGCCCGACAGGGAACACTGAAGCTTTCTTT	CASGPTGNTEAFF
TRBD2	NA	TRBJ2-2	TRBV29-1	TGCAGCGTTGACCCAGGGATAGCGGGGGGAATGACCGGGGAGCTGTTTTTT	CSVDPGIAGGMTGELFF
NA	NA	TRBJ2-3	TRBV6-5	TGTGCCAGCAGTTACTCCCCCGAGGCAGATACGCAGTATTTT	CASSYSPEADTQYF
TRBD1	NA	TRBJ1-1	TRBV29-1	TGCAGCGTTGAGCCCGGACAGGACTATGAAGCTTTCTTT	CSVEPGQDYEAFF